These 12 T cell receptor beta chains were all obtained from the same sample, sequenced in a study of CD8+CD57+ T cells in acquired aplastic anemia. Genomic DNA templated the TCR beta VDJ and CDR3 profiling. TCRdb recomputed calls from the reads with MiXCR, one row per CDR3 protein. The data show about 180,000 distinct CDR3 sequences, roughly half seen once. The sample taken for sequencing was sorted CD4+, CD8+, or CD8+CD57+ T cells (not recorded which) from PBMCs. The source of these receptors is a human donor in good health.

Concerning this clonotype itself: Germline is not matched at one junction end, which may reflect a read error. V usage is TRBV4-2 and J usage is TRBJ2-5, with 14 bases identical to TRBD2. The CDR3 has 20 residues. Looked up from germline, CDR1 is LGHNA and CDR2 is YNFKEQ. The CDR3 DNA is TGTGCCAGCAGCCCACAGCCGGGACTAGCGGGAGAGGGGTCGAGGGAGACCCATTACTTC. Its protein is CASSPQPGLAGEGSRETHYF.

This clonotype was recorded many times. This sequence joins TRBV4-1 and TRBJ1-1, with D perhaps matching TRBD1 (5 bases). This CDR3 contains 16 residues. V was clipped by 1 base and J by 0 bases, with 12 bases between them. Germline-derived CDR1 and CDR2 are MGHRA and YSYEKL. CDR3 nucleotides: TGCGCCAGCAGCCAAGGAGGACACAGCATGAACACTGAAGCTTTCTTT. It translates to CASSQGGHSMNTEAFF.

There are many counts of this clonotype. The chain joins TRBV2 to TRBJ1-4; the match to TRBD1 covers 8 bases. There are 17 residues in the CDR3. In germline, CDR1 is SNHLY, CDR2 FYNNEI. The DNA of the CDR3 is TGTGCTTCAGCGGGCCGGACAGGGAAACCAACTAATGAAAAACTGTTTTTT. This gives the protein CASAGRTGKPTNEKLFF.

This clonotype was seen ten or more times. The chain carries TRBV24-1 and TRBJ2-1; TRBD1 aligns across 8 bases. With V trimmed by 4 bases and J by 6 bases, 7 bases remained unmatched. CDR3 length: 15 residues. The V gene's germline CDR1 is KGHDR and CDR2 SFDVKD. The CDR3 coding sequence is TGTGCCACCAGTGAGGCCAGGGGGCGCGTCAATGAGCAGTTCTTC. Its translation: CATSEARGRVNEQFF.

This chain connects TRBV19 to TRBJ1-1; D remains unclear. Germline V gene lookup returns CDR1 LNHDA and CDR2 SQIVND (reference sequence). Trimming took off 3 bases at V and 8 bases at J, with 13 bases between the two ends. The CDR3 totals 13 residues. CDR3 coding DNA: TGTGCCAGTAGTATTGCAGCGCGGGCCGAAGCTTTCTTT. This codes for CASSIAARAEAFF.

This clonotype was seen a few times. The chain links TRBV24-1 to TRBJ1-1; D gene ambiguous. This CDR3 comprises 13 residues. Trimming took off 6 bases at V and 4 bases at J, with 11 bases between the two ends. Germline values: CDR1 KGHDR, CDR2 SFDVKD. The CDR3 is CATSNSGSTEAFF. CDR3 coding DNA: TGTGCCACCAGTAACAGCGGGAGCACTGAAGCTTTCTTT.

Comment on this clonotype: The CDR3 ends on some other residue instead of the conserved phenylalanine or tryptophan, so this is likely a read error. This chain links TRBV6-1 with TRBJ2-7, with 8 bases fitting TRBD2. Germline-derived CDR1 and CDR2 are MNHNS and SASEGT. This CDR3 spans 16 amino acids. V gave up 4 bases and J gave up 4 bases; unmatched junction bases: 12. The CDR3 nucleotides are TGTGCCAGCAGTGCATTTAGCGGGACCAAGTCATACGAGCAGTACTCC. Translated: CASSAFSGTKSYEQYS.

This clonotype was seen a few times. The chain recombines TRBV6-1 with TRBJ1-1; D is possibly TRBD1 (5 bases). The CDR3 has 15 residues. Per the germline V gene, CDR1 is MNHNS and CDR2 is SASEGT. V was pared by 4 bases and J by 1 base, with 13 bases between. The CDR3 here is CASSVQPGQNTEAFF. CDR3 nucleotides: TGTGCCAGCAGTGTTCAGCCAGGACAGAACACTGAAGCTTTCTTT.

This rearrangement joins TRBV2 to TRBJ2-7; D uncertain. Deletions cut 6 bases from V and 0 bases from J, with 15 bases between. The CDR3 covers 15 residues. CDR1 is SNHLY and CDR2 is FYNNEI in the germline V gene. As DNA, the CDR3 is TGTGCCAGCAGCCAAAACGGGCGGAGCTCCTACGAGCAGTACTTC. This sequence encodes CASSQNGRSSYEQYF.

This clonotype was recorded at least ten times. The V call is TRBV19, the J call TRBJ1-3; D is unresolved. The V and J ends lost 5 bases and 7 bases respectively, with 6 bases between them. Germline V gene data show CDR1 as LNHDA and CDR2 as SQIVND (reference sequence). The CDR3 sequence is 11 residues long. For the CDR3, the DNA is TGTGCCAGTAGTCGGTCGAACACCATATATTTT. Translating gives CASSRSNTIYF.

The sample holds many counts of this clonotype. The chain recombines TRBV4-3 with TRBJ2-1; D gene uncertain. The CDR3 extends over 14 amino acids. Trimming took 0 bases from V and 4 from J, leaving 7 bases between them. The germline gives CDR1 LGHNA, CDR2 YSLEER. The CDR3 is CASSQDSGYNEQFF. The CDR3 DNA sequence: TGCGCCAGCAGCCAAGATTCTGGTTACAATGAGCAGTTCTTC.

V and J are TRBV30 and TRBJ2-3; tentative D call: TRBD2 (5 bases). From germline, CDR1 is GTSNPN and CDR2 SVGIG (reference sequence). Trimming took 0 bases from V and 4 from J, leaving 17 bases between them. This CDR3 contains 16 residues. CDR3 sequence (DNA): TGTGCCTGGAGTGTACCCCCCAGAGGGTTCCCAGATACGCAGTATTTT. Translated, it gives CAWSVPPRGFPDTQYF.